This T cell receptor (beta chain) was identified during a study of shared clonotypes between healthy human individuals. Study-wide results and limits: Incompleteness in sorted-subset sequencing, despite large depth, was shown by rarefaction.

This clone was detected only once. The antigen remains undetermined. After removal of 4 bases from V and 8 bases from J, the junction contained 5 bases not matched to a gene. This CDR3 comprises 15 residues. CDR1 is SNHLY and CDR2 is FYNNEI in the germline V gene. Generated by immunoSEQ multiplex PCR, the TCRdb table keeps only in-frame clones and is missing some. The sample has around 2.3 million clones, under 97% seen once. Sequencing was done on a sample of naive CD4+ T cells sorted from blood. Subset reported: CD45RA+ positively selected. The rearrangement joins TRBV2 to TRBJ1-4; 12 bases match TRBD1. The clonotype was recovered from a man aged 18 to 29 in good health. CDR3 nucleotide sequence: TGTGCCAGCAGTGGGAGGGGGACAGGGGGCGAAAAACTGTTTTTT. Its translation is CASSGRGTGGEKLFF.